These 3 T cell receptor beta chains share one sample of origin, sequenced in a study of T cell responses to AZD1222 COVID-19 vaccine. Libraries were prepared by immunoSEQ multiplex PCR; TCRdb keeps only in-frame clonotypes and omits some of them. The sample consists of more than 150,000 clones, 80% to 95% of them appearing once. The input for sequencing was peripheral blood, taken on day 0 of AZD1222 vaccination. The receptors here all came from an adult in good health.

This clone was detected many times. The rearrangement links TRBV4-1 to TRBJ2-2; TRBD2 matches 13 bases. Germline trimming cut 2 bases from V and 5 bases from J; bases unmatched to any gene: 2. This CDR3 region has 16 residues. Germline CDR1 is MGHRA and CDR2 is YSYEKL. The CDR3 nucleotides read TGCGCCAGCAGCCAATGGGGACTAGCGGGAACCGGGGAGCTGTTTTTT. It yields the protein CASSQWGLAGTGELFF.

The CDR3 DNA reads as TGTGCCAGCAGTTCCCTTGGACAGGGAGGTGAGCAGTTCTTC. Amino acids: CASSSLGQGGEQFF. V and J are TRBV13 and TRBJ2-1; the match to TRBD1 covers 8 bases. The trim removed 6 bases at V and 9 bases at J, leaving 10 bases unmatched. This CDR3 contains 14 residues. Looked up from germline, CDR1 is PRHDT and CDR2 is FYEKMQ (reference sequence).

The chain joins TRBV3-1 (or the pseudogene TRBV3-2) to TRBJ2-7; maybe TRBD2 (5 bases). Germline-derived CDR1 and CDR2 are LGHDT and YNNKEL (reference sequence). V was pared by 4 bases and J by 9 bases, with 19 bases between. This CDR3 has 14 residues. The CDR3 nucleotides read TGTGCCAGCAGCCCGGGGTCCCTCAACCCCGGGCAGTACTTC. Translating it yields CASSPGSLNPGQYF.